This TCR beta chain was sequenced in a study of OX40 agonist ivuxolimab in advanced cancers. Across the study: Clinicians treated patients with ivuxolimab, an agonistic anti-OX40 (CD134) antibody. Earlier anti-PD-1, anti-PD-L1 or anti-CTLA-4 therapy was permitted; 40% had received some.

There are 15 residues in the CDR3. Germline CDR1 reads SGHNT; CDR2 reads YYREEE (reference sequence). Trimming shortened V by 2 bases and J by 3 bases, and 11 bases separated the two germline ends. Profiled with immunoSEQ multiplex PCR; TCRdb holds only in-frame clones, not every one. The sample holds about 52,000 clones, roughly 90% seen once. This receptor was identified in an adult with an advanced solid tumor such as melanoma, head and neck, liver or kidney cancer. The sample consisted of CD4+ or CD8+ T cells sorted from blood, taken in a trial of the OX40 agonist ivuxolimab. This chain connects TRBV5-4 to TRBJ1-4, with D possibly matching TRBD1 (5 bases). This CDR3 is CASSLIQGANEKLFF. The CDR3 nucleotides read TGTGCCAGCAGCTTAATCCAGGGCGCTAATGAAAAACTGTTTTTT.